Below, 32 T cell receptor beta chains from the same sample are listed, as sequenced in a study of T-cell memory formation after mild COVID-19. TCRdb processed the 5' RACE reads anew with MiXCR; each CDR3 protein has one entry. The sample includes approximately 340,000 distinct CDR3 sequences, more than 15% of them seen just once. Sample: PBMCs or a T cell subset sorted from them (not recorded which). These receptors all come from a man between 18 and 35 years old who had mild COVID-19 (a few samples of this study predate the infection). Cell type and time point are not known.

This clonotype occurred a few times. The J gene is TRBJ1-1, the V gene TRBV7-2; 10 positions match TRBD1. CDR3 length: 14 amino acids. The trim removed 5 bases at V and 4 bases at J, leaving 4 bases unmatched. Germline-derived CDR1 and CDR2 are SGHTA and FQGNSA. The CDR3 spells CASSRGTGVTEAFF. The CDR3 DNA sequence: TGTGCCAGCAGCCGCGGGACAGGGGTCACTGAAGCTTTCTTT.

The chain joins TRBV5-1 to TRBJ2-3; D perhaps matches TRBD1 (6 bases). Germline-derived CDR1 and CDR2 are SGHRS and YFSETQ. V lost 7 bases and J 4 bases, leaving 16 bases between the germline ends. The CDR3 sequence is 14 residues long. The CDR3 reads CASYLDRLADTQYF. CDR3 sequence (DNA): TGCGCCAGCTACCTAGACAGGTTGGCAGATACGCAGTATTTT.

This clonotype was recorded at least ten times. The J gene is TRBJ2-1, the V gene TRBV11-2; 12 nucleotides match TRBD2. The CDR3 has 17 residues. V lost 1 base to trimming and J lost 5 bases; unmatched junction nucleotides: 6. Looked up from germline, CDR1 is SGHAT and CDR2 is FQNNGV. The CDR3 bases are TGTGCCAGCAGCTTAGGGAGACTAGCGGGGGTGGACAATGAGCAGTTCTTC. Protein sequence: CASSLGRLAGVDNEQFF.

The chain is built from TRBV6-1 and TRBJ1-6; D gene ambiguous. Germline V lookup: CDR1 MNHNS, CDR2 SASEGT. V was shortened by 3 bases and J by 10 bases, with 16 bases between the two germline ends. This CDR3 contains 15 residues. Written as DNA, the CDR3 is TGTGCCAGCAGTGACACCGTGGGTCTGGGATCACCCCTCCACTTT. Its protein product is CASSDTVGLGSPLHF.

V gene TRBV10-3 combines with J gene TRBJ2-5; D ambiguous. This CDR3 region has 11 residues. CDR1 is ENHRY and CDR2 is SYGVKD in the germline V gene. The ends were cut back, 9 bases at V and 3 bases at J, with 8 bases in the middle. CDR3: CAIGPKETQYF. The CDR3 coding sequence is TGTGCCATTGGACCCAAAGAGACCCAGTACTTC.

This rearrangement joins TRBV19 to TRBJ1-4; D unclear. In germline, CDR1 is LNHDA, CDR2 SQIVND (reference sequence). The CDR3 totals 14 residues. The V end lost 4 bases, the J end lost 0 bases, and 6 bases lay between the germline ends. CDR3 region: CASSRLSTNEKLFF. CDR3 DNA sequence: TGTGCCAGTAGTAGGCTGTCAACTAATGAAAAACTGTTTTTT.

As for this clonotype: One junction end disagrees with the germline gene, perhaps due to a read error. The genes are TRBV7-7 and TRBJ2-2; D is unclear. Germline V lookup: CDR1 SSHAT, CDR2 FNYEAQ (reference sequence). This CDR3 region has 13 residues. The CDR3 nucleotides read TGTGCTAGCACCACCCGCCCTGGCGGGGAGCTGTTTTTT. Residues: CASTTRPGGELFF.

The J gene is TRBJ2-1, the V gene TRBV7-9; D gene uncertain. The germline V gene encodes CDR1 SEHNR and CDR2 FQNEAQ (reference sequence). This CDR3 is 14 amino acids long. The V end was cut by 11 bases, the J end by 0 bases, with 14 bases between. The CDR3 sequence is CAVPKESSYNEQFF. In nucleotides, the CDR3 is TGTGCCGTACCAAAGGAGAGCTCCTACAATGAGCAGTTCTTC.

V and J are TRBV7-9 and TRBJ1-2; D gene unclear. Between the trimmed V and J ends, which lost 2 bases and 0 bases, there was a span of 7 bases. Germline V gene data show CDR1 as SEHNR and CDR2 as FQNEAQ (reference sequence). The CDR3 totals 14 residues. CDR3 in DNA: TGTGCCAGCAGCTTATCAGTTTCTAACTATGGCTACACCTTC. Protein product: CASSLSVSNYGYTF.

In its sample, this clonotype was seen a few times. The rearrangement uses TRBV4-2 and TRBJ2-5; D is perhaps TRBD1 or TRBD2 (5 bases each). The germline V gene encodes CDR1 LGHNA and CDR2 YNFKEQ. The V gene lost 4 bases and the J gene lost 1 base, with 10 bases spanning the gap. This CDR3 has 14 amino acids. CDR3 amino acids: CASSLRDPQETQYF. The DNA for the CDR3 is TGTGCCAGCAGCCTAAGGGACCCCCAAGAGACCCAGTACTTC.

This clonotype has more than one count but fewer than ten. The V gene is TRBV7-9, the J gene TRBJ2-2; 7 nucleotides line up with TRBD1. This CDR3 is 15 amino acids long. From germline, CDR1 is SEHNR and CDR2 FQNEAQ (reference sequence). V shed 8 bases, J shed 2 bases, and the junction held 8 bases outside the gene matches. Here the CDR3 DNA reads TGTGCCAGCCGACAGGGAAGGTCTAACACCGGGGAGCTGTTTTTT. Encoded protein: CASRQGRSNTGELFF.

This clonotype was seen many times. In nucleotides, the CDR3 is TGTGCCAGCAGCACAGGCCCGACTGTAGCGGGGCTGACCTACGAGCAGTACTTC. Translated, it gives CASSTGPTVAGLTYEQYF. V usage is TRBV7-6 and J usage is TRBJ2-7; 8 bases are shared with TRBD2. The CDR3 runs to 18 residues. V shed 5 bases and J 2 bases; nucleotides not matched to a gene: 17. Germline V gene lookup returns CDR1 SGHVS and CDR2 FNYEAQ.

This clonotype was observed a handful of times. The rearrangement links TRBV27 to TRBJ2-7; TRBD1 might be the D (5 bases). Trimming took 3 bases from V and 4 from J, leaving 10 bases between them. Germline CDR1 and CDR2: MNHEY and SMNVEV (reference sequence). CDR3 length: 13 residues. The CDR3 here is CASSFAQGYEQYV. CDR3 bases: TGTGCCAGCAGTTTCGCCCAGGGATACGAGCAGTACGTC.

This clonotype was detected only a few times. This sequence joins TRBV19 and TRBJ1-5; no clear D. Germline CDR1 reads LNHDA; CDR2 reads SQIVND (reference sequence). Trimming pared 3 bases from V and 2 bases from J, leaving 8 bases between. This CDR3 has 14 amino acids. CDR3 DNA sequence: TGTGCCAGTAGTATGTTACACGGCAATCAGCCCCAGCATTTT. Protein sequence: CASSMLHGNQPQHF.

This clonotype was counted between two and nine times. The chain recombines TRBV20-1 with TRBJ2-1; D unresolved. CDR3 length: 12 amino acids. Germline V gene sequence: CDR1 DFQATT, CDR2 SNEGSKA (reference sequence). CDR3 protein: CSGSPMANEQFF. As DNA, the CDR3 is TGCAGCGGGTCACCGATGGCCAATGAGCAGTTCTTC.

This clonotype was detected ten times or more. V and J are TRBV7-9 and TRBJ2-3; 7 nucleotides align to TRBD2. The J segment lost 1 base and the V segment lost 3 bases, leaving 4 bases of the junction unmatched. The CDR3 covers 15 residues. Germline CDR1 reads SEHNR; CDR2 reads FQNEAQ (reference sequence). CDR3 sequence: CASSFRAGGTDTQYF. Here the CDR3 DNA reads TGTGCCAGCAGCTTTAGGGCGGGGGGCACAGATACGCAGTATTTT.

Concerning this clonotype: The conserved phenylalanine or tryptophan normally closing the CDR3 is absent here, so this likely arose from a read error. Because the CDR3's place on the DNA is in doubt, the DNA is left out and the CDR3 is given as listed by TCRdb. The rearrangement joins TRBV7-8 to TRBJ2-7. Germline CDR1 reads SGHVS; CDR2 reads FQNEAQ. The CDR3 region is 8 residues in length, termini included. CDR3 region: CASPYVKG.

This clonotype was observed many times. V and J are TRBV7-9 and TRBJ2-5, with 12 positions matching TRBD2. V lost 1 base to trimming and J lost 1 base; unmatched junction nucleotides: 4. The CDR3 loop spans 17 amino acids. Germline lookup yields CDR1 SEHNR and CDR2 FQNEAQ (reference sequence). The CDR3 DNA is TGTGCCAGCAGCTTAGTTGGGGGACTAGCGGGCCAAGAGACCCAGTACTTC. This gives the protein CASSLVGGLAGQETQYF. Filled out from reference TRBV7-9 and TRBJ2-5, the complete variable domain reads DTGVSQNPRHKITKRGQNVTFRCDPISEHNRLYWYRQTLGQGPEFLTYFQNEAQLEKSRLLSDRFSAERPKGSFSTLEIQRTEQGDSAMYLCASSLVGGLAGQETQYFGPGTRLLVL.

The chain uses TRBV20-1 and TRBJ2-3; possible D gene TRBD2, 5 bases. The length of the CDR3 is 11 residues. Trimming removed 6 bases from V and 3 bases from J, with 7 bases in between. Germline V CDR1 and CDR2: DFQATT, SNEGSKA (reference sequence). The CDR3 here is CSAPGTDTQYF. CDR3 DNA: TGCAGTGCCCCGGGGACAGATACGCAGTATTTT.

A few counts support this clonotype. The V gene is TRBV29-1, the J gene TRBJ2-7, with 11 positions matching TRBD1. The CDR3 contains 13 residues. Looked up from germline, CDR1 is SQVTM and CDR2 is ANQGSEA. V lost 3 bases to trimming and J lost 6 bases; unmatched junction nucleotides: 4. The CDR3 nucleotides read TGCAGCGTTGAGGACAGGGGGCGAGGCGAGCAGTACTTC. This codes for CSVEDRGRGEQYF.

This rearrangement joins TRBV24-1 to TRBJ2-1, with TRBD1 matching 7 bases. V lost 3 bases, J lost 4 bases, and 5 bases stayed unmatched. The germline CDR1 and CDR2 sequences are KGHDR and SFDVKD. The CDR3 spans 15 residues. Here the CDR3 reads CATSDPTGEYNEQFF. CDR3 DNA sequence: TGTGCCACCAGTGATCCCACAGGGGAGTACAATGAGCAGTTCTTC.

A few counts support this clonotype. The V gene is TRBV7-2, the J gene TRBJ1-1; D may be TRBD1 (5 bases). Germline CDR1 and CDR2: SGHTA and FQGNSA. V lost 5 bases and J 3 bases, leaving 13 bases between the germline ends. The CDR3 is 14 residues long. The CDR3 DNA is TGTGCCAGCAGCCGTAACAGGAGGTACACTGAAGCTTTCTTT. Its translation is CASSRNRRYTEAFF.

The chain is built from TRBV9 and TRBJ1-2; tentatively, D is TRBD1 (5 bases). V was trimmed by 0 bases and J by 4 bases, leaving 13 bases between them. CDR3 length: 15 residues. Per germline, CDR1 SGDLS and CDR2 YYNGEE. The CDR3 DNA follows: TGTGCCAGCAGCGTAGGAGGGGCCGCCAGCTATGGCTACACCTTC. Its translation: CASSVGGAASYGYTF.

This clonotype has only a few counts. The chain links TRBV12-3 or TRBV12-4 to TRBJ1-2; TRBD1 matches 8 bases. The CDR3 covers 15 residues. Losses at the gene ends were 5 bases for V and 3 bases for J; bases not matched to a gene: 8. CDR3: CASSDAGQGYYGYTF. The CDR3 DNA sequence: TGTGCCAGCAGTGACGCCGGACAGGGATACTATGGCTACACCTTC.

This clonotype was found a few times. The chain carries TRBV7-2 and TRBJ2-1, with D possibly matching TRBD1 (5 bases). V dropped 6 bases and J dropped 9 bases, with 15 bases sitting between them. Germline CDR1 SGHTA, CDR2 FQGNSA. The CDR3 contains 13 residues. The CDR3 DNA reads as TGTGCCAGCAGTCGAAAAGGGGAATCTGAGCAGTTCTTC. Its protein product is CASSRKGESEQFF.

The V gene is TRBV7-2, the J gene TRBJ1-2; D is unresolved. The CDR3 runs to 12 residues. With 1 base removed from V and 7 bases from J, the gap between germline ends came to 7 bases. Germline CDR1 reads SGHTA; CDR2 reads FQGNSA. CDR3 protein: CASSLDLPGYTF. CDR3 DNA sequence: TGTGCCAGCAGCTTAGATCTCCCTGGCTACACCTTC.

This clonotype was seen a handful of times. The chain joins TRBV9 to TRBJ2-1; possible D gene TRBD1, 6 bases. Trimming shortened V by 3 bases and J by 2 bases, and 9 bases separated the two germline ends. This CDR3 contains 14 residues. Per the germline V gene, CDR1 is SGDLS and CDR2 is YYNGEE. The CDR3 loop reads CASSDRQAYNEQFF. The CDR3 DNA sequence: TGTGCCAGCAGCGACCGACAGGCCTACAATGAGCAGTTCTTC.

For the CDR3, the DNA is TGTGCCAGCAGTTACGACCCACCAGGGGCCAAAAACATTCAGTACTTC. Amino acid sequence: CASSYDPPGAKNIQYF. The chain uses TRBV6-5 and TRBJ2-4; a possible D gene is TRBD1 (5 bases). The CDR3 has 16 amino acids. CDR1 is MNHEY and CDR2 is SVGAGI in the germline V gene. The V and J ends lost 2 bases and 1 base respectively, with 12 bases between them.

This rearrangement joins TRBV6-6 to TRBJ1-3; weak D call: TRBD1 (5 bases). Germline assignment: CDR1 MNHNY and CDR2 SVGAGI (reference sequence). This CDR3 contains 17 residues. Deletions cut 4 bases from V and 2 bases from J, with 18 bases between. DNA of the CDR3: TGTGCCAGCAGTTTCGCGGGGGGACCGGCGCCTGGAAACACCATATATTTT. This codes for CASSFAGGPAPGNTIYF.

The rearrangement joins TRBV7-9 to TRBJ1-5; D ambiguous. The CDR3 is 12 residues long. Germline CDR1 is SEHNR and CDR2 is FQNEAQ (reference sequence). The V gene lost 5 bases and the J gene lost 7 bases, with 9 bases spanning the gap. The CDR3 bases are TGTGCCAGCAGCGATCCGGGGCAGCCCCAGCATTTT. This sequence encodes CASSDPGQPQHF. Complete variable domain (other parts from reference TRBV7-9 and TRBJ1-5): DTGVSQNPRHKITKRGQNVTFRCDPISEHNRLYWYRQTLGQGPEFLTYFQNEAQLEKSRLLSDRFSAERPKGSFSTLEIQRTEQGDSAMYLCASSDPGQPQHFGDGTRLSIL.

This clonotype was counted a few times. This chain joins TRBV20-1 and TRBJ2-7, with 11 bases lining up with TRBD1. In germline, CDR1 is DFQATT, CDR2 SNEGSKA (reference sequence). This CDR3 region has 14 residues. After removal of 2 bases from V and 2 bases from J, the junction contained 2 bases not matched to a gene. The CDR3 region has the DNA TGCAGTGCTAGACCGGGACAGGGGGCCTACGAGCAGTACTTC. It is translated as CSARPGQGAYEQYF.

This clonotype was recorded a few times. The chain is built from TRBV2 and TRBJ2-6; D is ambiguous. Trimming took 6 bases from V and 0 from J, leaving 6 bases between them. The CDR3 loop spans 14 amino acids. In germline, CDR1 is SNHLY, CDR2 FYNNEI. DNA of the CDR3: TGTGCCAGCAGCGGCGGCTCTGGGGCCAACGTCCTGACTTTC. Protein sequence: CASSGGSGANVLTF.